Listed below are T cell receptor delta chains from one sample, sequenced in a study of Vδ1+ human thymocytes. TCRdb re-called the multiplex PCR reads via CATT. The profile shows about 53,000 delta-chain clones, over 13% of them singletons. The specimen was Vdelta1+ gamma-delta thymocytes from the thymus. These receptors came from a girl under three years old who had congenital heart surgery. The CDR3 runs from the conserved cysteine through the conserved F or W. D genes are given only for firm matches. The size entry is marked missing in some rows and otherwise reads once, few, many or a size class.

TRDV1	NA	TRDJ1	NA	TGTGCTCTTGGGGCCCCTACGTTTGGTACGGCCCACACCGATAAACTCATCTTT	CALGAPTFGTAHTDKLIF
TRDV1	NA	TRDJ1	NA	TGTGCTCTTGGGGATGACCCCTTCCTACTCAGCTGGGGGATGGGGTCTTCTGATAAACTCATCTTT	CALGDDPFLLSWGMGSSDKLIF
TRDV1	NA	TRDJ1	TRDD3	TGTGCTCTTGGGGAACTAGCGGGACCCCCTTTTAGGGGGATACTTGGGACCGATAAACTCACCTTT	CALGELAGPPFRGILGTDKLTF
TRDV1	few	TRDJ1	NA	TGTGCTCTTGGGGAACCCGCCCCCGTGATCCCCGATAAACTCATCTTT	CALGEPAPVIPDKLIF
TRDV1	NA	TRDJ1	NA	TGTGCTCTTGGGGAATTGCCTTCCTACGTGGGGGATCGGGCCTGGACCGATAAACTCATCTTT	CALGELPSYVGDRAWTDKLIF
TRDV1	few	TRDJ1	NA	TGTGCTCTTGGGGGTGTGGAGTTCATATCCCACAGGTACACCGATAAACTCATCTTT	CALGGVEFISHRYTDKLIF
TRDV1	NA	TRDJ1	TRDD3	TGTGCTCTTGGGGACCTTCCTACGACGAGTACTGGGGGATACGTCCGCGATAAACTCATCTTT	CALGDLPTTSTGGYVRDKLIF
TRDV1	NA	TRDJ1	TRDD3	TGTGCTCTTGGGAAGAGCTGGGGGGAGGACACCGATAAACTCATCTTT	CALGKSWGEDTDKLIF
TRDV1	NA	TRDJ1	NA	TGTGCTCTTGGGGAACCGGGATTGGGGACCTACACCGATAAACTCATCTTT	CALGEPGLGTYTDKLIF
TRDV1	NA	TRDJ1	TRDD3	TGTGCTCTTGGGGAACCTTTAAGCTGGGGGTTCACCGATAAACTCATCTTT	CALGEPLSWGFTDKLIF
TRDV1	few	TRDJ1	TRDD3	TGTGCTCTTGGGGAAACGCCCCGCGGGGGATACTCCGTTGGTAGATATCCAAACGACACCGATAAACTCATCTTT	CALGETPRGGYSVGRYPNDTDKLIF
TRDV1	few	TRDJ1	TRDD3	TGTGCTCTTGGGGAAATTTGTGTGCACTGTACTGGGGGATTAGTCGATAAACTCATCTTT	CALGEICVHCTGGLVDKLIF
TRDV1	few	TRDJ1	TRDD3	TGTGCTCTTGGGGGGAGGATCTGGCCCTCGGTGGGGGATACGCGAGGGCCCTACACCGATAAACTCATCTTT	CALGGRIWPSVGDTRGPYTDKLIF
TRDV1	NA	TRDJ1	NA	TGTGCTCTTGGGGAGTTGGGGACGCCTAGGGATAAACTCATCTTT	CALGELGTPRDKLIF
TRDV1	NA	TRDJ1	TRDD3	TGTGCTCTTGGGGAGCAATACCATACGGCTGGGGGATGGGGACTCATCTTT	CALGEQYHTAGGWGLIF
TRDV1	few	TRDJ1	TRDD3	TGTGCTCTTGGGGAGGGTGCTGGGGGTTTCTCTGACACCGATAAACTCATCTTT	CALGEGAGGFSDTDKLIF
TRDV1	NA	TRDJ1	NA	TGTGCTCTTGGGGAACTCGGGACGAAAACGGACTCAGCCGGGTACACCGATAAACTCATCTTT	CALGELGTKTDSAGYTDKLIF
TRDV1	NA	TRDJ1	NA	TGTGCTCTTGGGGTCTCATCCGGGGGGCCCTACACCGATAAACTCATCTTT	CALGVSSGGPYTDKLIF
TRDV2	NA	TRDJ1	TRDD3	TGTGCCTGTGACACAGATCCTTTACGTAAGGGGGATTCCACCGACAAACTCATCTTT	CACDTDPLRKGDSTDKLIF
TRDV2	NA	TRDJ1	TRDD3	TGTGCCTATCCCCGGCCTACTGGGGGATACGGCTGGGAGTACACCGATAAACTCATCTTT	CAYPRPTGGYGWEYTDKLIF
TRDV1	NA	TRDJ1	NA	TGTGCTCTTGGGGAACTAGCCCGGGGGACGTTCGCAGATAAACTCATCTTT	CALGELARGTFADKLIF
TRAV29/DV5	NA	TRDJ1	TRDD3	TGTGCAGCCCCCTGGGGGATACCGCCCGATAAACTCATCTTT	CAAPWGIPPDKLIF
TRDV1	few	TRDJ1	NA	TGTGCTCTTGGGGAACTATCCCGACCCCAGTACACCGATAAACTCATCTTT	CALGELSRPQYTDKLIF
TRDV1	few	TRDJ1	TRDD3	TGTGCTCTTGGGGAACTAAAGGCCCATACTGGGGCACACACCGATAAACTCATCTTT	CALGELKAHTGAHTDKLIF
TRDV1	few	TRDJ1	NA	TGTGCTCTTGGGGAACTAGCTCGACCTTCCGTCTACACCGATAAACTCATCTTT	CALGELARPSVYTDKLIF
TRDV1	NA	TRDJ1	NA	TGTGCTCTTGGGGAACTCCTCCGCCTTGGAAGGATAATCACCGATAAACTCATCTTT	CALGELLRLGRIITDKLIF
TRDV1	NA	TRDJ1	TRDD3	TGTGCTCTTGGGGGGTACGTTTCTCTACTGGGGGACCTCACCGATAAACTCATCTTT	CALGGYVSLLGDLTDKLIF
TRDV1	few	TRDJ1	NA	TGTGCTCTTGGGCCGACGGCCTTCGCCCGATACACCGATAAACTCATCTTT	CALGPTAFARYTDKLIF
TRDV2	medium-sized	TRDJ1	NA	TGTGCCTGTGACGGCCTGACCTACAAACCATACACCGATAAACTCATCTTT	CACDGLTYKPYTDKLIF
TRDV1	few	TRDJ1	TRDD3	TGTGCTCTTGGGGAACAGAGGCCTCGCTACTGGGGGTACACCGATAAACTCATCTTT	CALGEQRPRYWGYTDKLIF
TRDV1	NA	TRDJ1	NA	TGTGCTCTTGGGGAACGAATACCTACGGGGTACCGATTACCCGATAAACTCATCTTT	CALGERIPTGYRLPDKLIF
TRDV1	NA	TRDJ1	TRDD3	TGTGCTCTTGGGAACGGGGCTCCGAACTACTGGGGGACCCTATTGTGGGGGCTCAAGAAACTCATCTTT	CALGNGAPNYWGTLLWGLKKLIF